This entry lists 8 T cell receptor beta chains sequenced from one sample in a study of identifying expanded T cells in peripheral blood. The data were produced by immunoSEQ multiplex PCR, yet TCRdb's version contains in-frame clones alone and is incomplete. Among 120,000 or so clones listed, roughly 80% were seen once. Sequenced material: blood. The receptors were sampled from a person aged 18 to 70 in good health.

The rearrangement links TRBV7-6 to TRBJ1-1; D possibly corresponds to TRBD1 (6 bases). CDR3 size: 14 residues. V lost 1 base and J lost 4, with 10 bases in between. In germline, CDR1 is SGHVS, CDR2 FNYEAQ. The CDR3 DNA reads TGTGCCAGCAGCTTAGAATTCAGGGGCACTGAAGCTTTCTTT. Translated: CASSLEFRGTEAFF.

The chain uses TRBV6-4 and TRBJ1-1; D is uncertain. The CDR3 extends over 13 amino acids. Trimming left V 4 bases short and J 4 bases short, with 10 bases between. Germline V gene data show CDR1 as MRHNA and CDR2 as SNTAGT. CDR3 protein: CASSAKWGTEAFF. The CDR3 DNA reads TGTGCCAGCAGTGCGAAATGGGGCACTGAAGCTTTCTTT.

The chain employs TRBV7-9 and TRBJ1-1; D gene ambiguous. Trimming removed 5 bases from V and 1 base from J, with 14 bases in between. Germline assignment: CDR1 SEHNR and CDR2 FQNEAQ (reference sequence). The CDR3 is 15 amino acids. CDR3 protein: CASSPEDPPNTEAFF. Written as DNA, the CDR3 is TGTGCCAGCAGCCCAGAAGACCCCCCGAACACTGAAGCTTTCTTT.

This chain joins TRBV9 and TRBJ1-5; D is perhaps TRBD1 (6 bases). Germline loops: CDR1 SGDLS, CDR2 YYNGEE. V was trimmed by 4 bases and J by 4 bases, leaving 12 bases between them. The CDR3 is 14 residues long. The CDR3 DNA sequence: TGTGCCAGCAGCCCGGGACAAAAAAATCAGCCCCAGCATTTT. It is translated as CASSPGQKNQPQHF.

This rearrangement joins TRBV7-2 to TRBJ1-2; D perhaps matches TRBD1 (5 bases). The CDR3 is 14 residues long. Per germline, CDR1 SGHTA and CDR2 FQGNSA. With 3 bases removed from V and 8 bases from J, the gap between germline ends came to 16 bases. CDR3 amino acids: CASSFITVKGGYTF. The CDR3 DNA reads TGTGCCAGCAGCTTTATAACCGTCAAGGGGGGCTACACCTTC.

The J gene is TRBJ1-5, the V gene TRBV6-4; D remains ambiguous. The CDR3 totals 13 residues. Germline V gives CDR1 MRHNA, CDR2 SNTAGT. Trimming cost V 3 bases and J 2 bases, with 5 bases left between them. The chain's CDR3 is CASSEWGNQPQHF. The CDR3, as DNA: TGTGCCAGCAGTGAGTGGGGCAATCAGCCCCAGCATTTT.

This chain links TRBV5-4 with TRBJ2-2; a weak D match, TRBD1 (6 bases). Germline V gene lookup returns CDR1 SGHNT and CDR2 YYREEE (reference sequence). The length of the CDR3 is 14 residues. Deletions cut 5 bases from V and 4 bases from J, with 12 bases between. CDR3 amino acids: CASRQQGSTGELFF. CDR3 in DNA: TGTGCCAGCAGGCAACAGGGATCCACCGGGGAGCTGTTTTTT. The full variable domain, with the rest looked up from reference TRBV5-4 and TRBJ2-2, is ETGVTQSPTHLIKTRGQQVTLRCSSQSGHNTVSWYQQALGQGPQFIFQYYREEENGRGNFPPRFSGLQFPNYSSELNVNALELDDSALYLCASRQQGSTGELFFGEGSRLTVL.

V usage is TRBV4-1 and J usage is TRBJ2-1, with TRBD2 matching 8 bases. Germline lookup yields CDR1 MGHRA and CDR2 YSYEKL. The CDR3 runs 16 residues. The J segment lost 2 bases and the V segment lost 4 bases, leaving 7 bases of the junction unmatched. The DNA for the CDR3 is TGCGCCAGCAGCCGAGAGCGGGGGAACCCCTACAATGAGCAGTTCTTC. Its translation is CASSRERGNPYNEQFF.